The 29 T cell receptor beta chains below all came from one sample that was sequenced in a study of T cell changes during pregnancy in multiple sclerosis (dated by TCRdb to the late 2010s). Receptors were amplified or captured by the immunoSEQ multiplex PCR assay. TCRdb stores this immuneACCESS table with in-frame sequences only. Part of the clones is absent; in the studies checked, under half of the shortfall reflects unresolved V genes, and no reason is known for the rest. In this sample the table shows approximately 21,000 clones, around four fifths of which occur a single time. Jointly, the top ten make up less than 20% of the sample. Source: CD8+ T cells from peripheral blood mononuclear cells, taken in the first trimester of pregnancy. Receptors originate from a female donor in good health, enrolled as a control in a pregnancy study.

The chain is built from TRBV9 and TRBJ1-4, with D possibly matching TRBD1 (6 bases). CDR1 is SGDLS, CDR2 YYNGEE, per germline. V was shortened by 4 bases and J by 7 bases, with 17 bases between the two germline ends. CDR3 size: 15 residues. The CDR3 here is CASSPEGGRGEKLFF. The CDR3 DNA reads as TGTGCCAGCAGCCCCGAGGGGGGGCGGGGTGAAAAACTGTTTTTT.

The rearrangement uses TRBV9 and TRBJ2-5, with TRBD2 as a possible D gene (7 bases). The CDR3 totals 17 residues. Per the germline V gene, CDR1 is SGDLS and CDR2 is YYNGEE. Deletions cut 0 bases from V and 1 base from J, with 16 bases between. CDR3 in amino acids: CASSVATGGGLQETQYF. CDR3 sequence (DNA): TGTGCCAGCAGCGTAGCTACAGGCGGGGGCCTCCAAGAGACCCAGTACTTC.

CDR3 protein: CASSQRTSGDTDTQYF. CDR3 nucleotide sequence: TGTGCCAGCAGCCAACGGACTAGCGGGGATACAGATACGCAGTATTTT. The J gene is TRBJ2-3, the V gene TRBV4-2; 12 nucleotides agree with TRBD2. The CDR3 covers 16 residues. In germline, CDR1 is LGHNA, CDR2 YNFKEQ. The J segment lost 3 bases and the V segment lost 2 bases, leaving 3 bases of the junction unmatched.

The CDR3 DNA follows: TGTGCCAGCAGCAGGACTAGCAGCAACACAGATACGCAGTATTTT. Translation gives CASSRTSSNTDTQYF. The chain uses TRBV6-6 and TRBJ2-3, with 8 bases that match TRBD2. Per the germline V gene, CDR1 is MNHNY and CDR2 is SVGAGI (reference sequence). There are 15 residues in the CDR3. Trimming cost V 6 bases and J 2 bases; bases outside gene matches: 7.

The chain employs TRBV7-9 and TRBJ2-7; 7 nucleotides align to TRBD2. The V gene's germline CDR1 is SEHNR and CDR2 FQNEAQ (reference sequence). After removal of 2 bases from V and 6 bases from J, the junction contained 7 bases not matched to a gene. The CDR3 length is 14 residues. The CDR3 protein is CASSLRRWEGEQYF. The CDR3 DNA reads TGTGCCAGCAGCTTAAGGCGCTGGGAGGGCGAGCAGTACTTC.

The CDR3 DNA follows: TGTGCCAGTAGTATACGAAGGGACAGGGGTCCCACTGAAGCTTTCTTT. It translates to CASSIRRDRGPTEAFF. The rearrangement links TRBV19 to TRBJ1-1; 10 bases are a match to TRBD1. CDR3 size: 16 residues. The germline CDR1 and CDR2 sequences are LNHDA and SQIVND (reference sequence). Germline trimming cut 2 bases from V and 4 bases from J; bases unmatched to any gene: 7.

The CDR3: CASSPGSGNSPLHF. CDR3 coding DNA: TGTGCCAGCAGTCCCGGTTCGGGTAATTCACCCCTCCACTTT. J is TRBJ1-6 and V is TRBV6-5; D call uncertain. This CDR3 contains 14 residues. V was pared by 5 bases and J by 6 bases, with 11 bases between. Germline CDR1 reads MNHEY; CDR2 reads SVGAGI.

On this clone: A read error may produce the germline difference seen at one junction end. The J gene is TRBJ2-7, the V gene TRBV5-5, with TRBD2 matching 8 bases. The CDR3 has 14 amino acids. The germline gives CDR1 SGHKS, CDR2 YYEKEE (reference sequence). The CDR3 loop reads CASSSQAGEYEQYF. CDR3 DNA: TGCGCCAGCAGCTCTCAAGCGGGGGAATACGAGCAGTACTTC.

The V and J genes are TRBV7-5 and TRBJ2-5; the table's D gene call, TRBD2, was not cross checked with the DNA. TRBV7-5 is flagged as a pseudogene. The CDR3 totals 16 residues. CDR3 sequence reads: CASSSGTSGFQETQYF. In DNA, the CDR3 is TGTGCCAGCAGCTCCGGGACTAGCGGATTCCAAGAGACCCAGTACTTC.

This clone is a singleton in its sample. The chain couples TRBV28 to TRBJ2-2; TRBD2 might be the D (5 bases). Germline values: CDR1 MDHEN, CDR2 SYDVKM. Trimming left V 3 bases short and J 2 bases short, with 7 bases between. This CDR3 spans 14 amino acids. The CDR3 spells CASSFRGNTGELFF. The CDR3 DNA reads as TGTGCCAGCAGTTTCCGGGGTAACACCGGGGAGCTGTTTTTT.

The V and J genes are TRBV9 and TRBJ2-1; 8 nucleotides match TRBD2. The CDR3 loop spans 15 amino acids. V was pared by 2 bases and J by 6 bases, with 7 bases of the junction left unmatched. Germline values: CDR1 SGDLS, CDR2 YYNGEE. CDR3 sequence reads: CASSVYSGGSNEQFF. CDR3 sequence (DNA): TGTGCCAGCAGCGTCTACAGCGGGGGCTCCAATGAGCAGTTCTTC.

The chain's CDR3 is CASSIGGSLAKNIQYF. The CDR3 DNA is TGTGCCAGTAGTATCGGAGGGAGCCTAGCCAAAAACATTCAGTACTTC. The V call is TRBV19, the J call TRBJ2-4; a weak D match, TRBD2 (6 bases). This CDR3 contains 16 residues. Germline CDR1 is LNHDA and CDR2 is SQIVND (reference sequence). Trimming removed 3 bases from V and 0 bases from J, with 12 bases in between.

The chain uses TRBV19 and TRBJ2-2; 7 nucleotides match TRBD1. CDR3 length: 15 amino acids. The V and J ends lost 8 bases and 4 bases, in that order; junction bases with no gene match: 10. The germline V gene has CDR1 LNHDA and CDR2 SQIVND (reference sequence). DNA of the CDR3: TGTGCCAGTTCCAAGGGGGCGCGGAGCACCGGGGAGCTGTTTTTT. Translated, it gives CASSKGARSTGELFF.

The V gene is TRBV10-3, the J gene TRBJ1-2; TRBD1 is a possible D gene (5 bases). The germline CDR1 and CDR2 sequences are ENHRY and SYGVKD. The CDR3 loop spans 12 amino acids. V was cut by 6 bases and J by 3 bases, with 8 bases left in between. CDR3 bases: TGTGCCATCAGCCAGGGCGACTATGGCTACACCTTC. Its translation is CAISQGDYGYTF.

The J gene is TRBJ1-2, the V gene TRBV10-3; 11 bases map to TRBD1. This CDR3 region has 14 residues. The V gene end was trimmed by 7 bases and the J gene end by 4 bases; junction bases not matched to a gene: 5. Germline CDR1 ENHRY, CDR2 SYGVKD. The CDR3 protein is CAIMTGTGGYGYTF. CDR3 coding DNA: TGTGCCATCATGACCGGGACAGGGGGCTATGGCTACACCTTC.

This chain connects TRBV4-2 to TRBJ2-1; 8 bases are shared with TRBD2. The germline gives CDR1 LGHNA, CDR2 YNFKEQ. CDR3 size: 15 residues. Losses at the gene ends were 4 bases for V and 1 base for J; bases not matched to a gene: 3. The CDR3 sequence: CASSPLAGSYNEQFF. Written as DNA, the CDR3 is TGTGCCAGCAGCCCGCTAGCGGGTTCCTACAATGAGCAGTTCTTC.

The V and J genes are TRBV5-1 and TRBJ2-6; 10 bases are a match to TRBD1. The junction had 20 bases not matched to a gene; V was cut back by 4 bases and J by 4 bases. The CDR3 consists of 21 residues. Germline CDR1 and CDR2: SGHRS and YFSETQ. The CDR3 nucleotides read TGCGCCAGCAGCCTTATGGGGGTAGTGCGGGACAGGGGTTCGGGGGCCAACGTCCTGACTTTC. Amino acid sequence: CASSLMGVVRDRGSGANVLTF.

This chain joins TRBV14 and TRBJ1-1; 8 bases are a match to TRBD1. The V gene end was trimmed by 3 bases and the J gene end by 6 bases; junction bases not matched to a gene: 6. Germline-derived CDR1 and CDR2 are SGHDN and FVKESK. The CDR3 sequence is 14 residues long. The CDR3 loop reads CASSQTGVDAEAFF. CDR3 coding DNA: TGTGCCAGCAGCCAGACAGGGGTCGACGCTGAAGCTTTCTTT.

The chain carries TRBV6-4 and TRBJ2-6; 9 bases agree with TRBD1. Trimming removed 0 bases from V and 7 bases from J; junction bases left unmatched: 7. The CDR3 totals 17 residues. The germline gives CDR1 MRHNA, CDR2 SNTAGT. CDR3 nucleotide sequence: TGTGCCAGCAGTGACTCGTGGACAGGGGAAGGAGCCAACGTCCTGACTTTC. Amino acid sequence: CASSDSWTGEGANVLTF.

This clone was detected only a few times. This sequence joins TRBV9 and TRBJ1-2, with D maybe TRBD1 (6 bases). Germline-derived CDR1 and CDR2 are SGDLS and YYNGEE. The CDR3 has 18 residues. Trimming stripped 0 bases from V and 7 bases from J, with 25 bases between. For the CDR3, the DNA is TGTGCCAGCAGCGTAGCGCAGGGGATGTCAGCAGGCATCGTTGGCTACACCTTC. Translating it yields CASSVAQGMSAGIVGYTF.

This sequence joins TRBV6-1 and TRBJ2-1; TRBD1 is a possible D gene (6 bases). The germline V gene has CDR1 MNHNS and CDR2 SASEGT. CDR3 length: 15 residues. V lost 5 bases to trimming and J lost 6 bases, with 17 bases between them. CDR3 in DNA: TGTGCCAGCAGTTCCCCGAGACAGGTTATCAATGAGCAGTTCTTC. Encoded protein: CASSSPRQVINEQFF.

The chain carries TRBV25-1 and TRBJ1-2; D may be TRBD1 (6 bases). The V end was cut by 5 bases, the J end by 8 bases, with 12 bases between. This CDR3 region has 12 residues. Germline CDR1 MGHDK, CDR2 SYGVNS. CDR3 bases: TGTGCCAGCAGTCAGGACAGTAACGGCTACACCTTC. This codes for CASSQDSNGYTF.

This clone was observed once. The gene calls are TRBV7-9 and TRBJ1-6, with 7 bases that match TRBD1. The V gene's germline CDR1 is SEHNR and CDR2 FQNEAQ (reference sequence). With V trimmed by 7 bases and J by 5 bases, 8 bases remained unmatched. This CDR3 has 15 amino acids. The CDR3 DNA reads TGTGCCAGCACCCAGGGGGAAGGAGATAATTCACCCCTCCACTTT. It yields the protein CASTQGEGDNSPLHF.

V gene TRBV9 combines with J gene TRBJ2-2; no firm D call. The germline CDR1 and CDR2 sequences are SGDLS and YYNGEE. CDR3 length: 13 residues. Trimming shortened V by 3 bases and J by 5 bases, and 8 bases separated the two germline ends. The CDR3 loop is CASSGTRTGELFF. The CDR3 region has the DNA TGTGCCAGCAGCGGAACAAGAACCGGGGAGCTGTTTTTT.

The chain joins TRBV2 to TRBJ2-3; 12 bases fit TRBD2. With 3 bases clipped from V and 2 bases from J, the junction kept 3 bases outside the gene matches. The V gene's germline CDR1 is SNHLY and CDR2 FYNNEI. The CDR3 spans 16 residues. Here the CDR3 reads CASSEASGRDTDTQYF. Written as DNA, the CDR3 is TGTGCCAGCAGTGAGGCTAGCGGGAGGGACACAGATACGCAGTATTTT.

The chain carries TRBV27 and TRBJ2-3; TRBD2 agrees at 9 bases. The CDR3 sequence is 16 residues long. V trimming: 0 bases; J trimming: 6 bases; junction bases outside the gene matches: 7. Per the germline V gene, CDR1 is MNHEY and CDR2 is SMNVEV (reference sequence). The CDR3 reads CASSLSIAGDFDTQYF. The CDR3 coding sequence is TGTGCCAGCAGTTTATCCATAGCGGGAGATTTCGATACGCAGTATTTT.

This clone appeared a few times. This chain links TRBV6-4 with TRBJ2-3; 11 bases are a match to TRBD2. Germline V lookup: CDR1 MRHNA, CDR2 SNTAGT. The V segment lost 3 bases and the J segment 1 base; nucleotides outside the gene matches: 3. The CDR3 covers 16 residues. The CDR3 region has the DNA TGTGCCAGCAGTGAGACTAGCGGGGACGGCACAGATACGCAGTATTTT. Translating gives CASSETSGDGTDTQYF.

This sequence joins TRBV5-1 and TRBJ2-1, with a weak D call TRBD2 (6 bases). V lost 0 bases, J lost 9 bases, and 13 bases lay in between. Per germline, CDR1 SGHRS and CDR2 YFSETQ. The CDR3 length is 14 residues. The CDR3 loop reads CASSLEPGVGEQFF. The CDR3 nucleotides read TGCGCCAGCAGCTTGGAACCGGGAGTCGGTGAGCAGTTCTTC.

V and J are TRBV7-9 and TRBJ2-2; D unclear. CDR3 length: 13 residues. Trimming removed 5 bases at V and 5 bases at J, with 9 bases between. Looked up from germline, CDR1 is SEHNR and CDR2 is FQNEAQ (reference sequence). The chain's CDR3 is CASSPYSTGELFF. CDR3 nucleotide sequence: TGTGCCAGCAGCCCATACAGTACCGGGGAGCTGTTTTTT.